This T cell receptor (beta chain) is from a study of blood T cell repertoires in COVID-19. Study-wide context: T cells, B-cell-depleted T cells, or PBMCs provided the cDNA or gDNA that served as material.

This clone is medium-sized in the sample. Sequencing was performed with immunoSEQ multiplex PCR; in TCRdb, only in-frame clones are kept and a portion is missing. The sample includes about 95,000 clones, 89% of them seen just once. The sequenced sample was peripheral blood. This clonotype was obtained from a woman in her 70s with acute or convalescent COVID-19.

The DNA for the CDR3 is TGTGCCAGCACGGGACTAGCGGGAGAATATGACGAGCAGTACTTC. Protein product: CASTGLAGEYDEQYF. The rearrangement uses TRBV6-5 and TRBJ2-7, with 14 bases matching TRBD2. The germline gives CDR1 MNHEY, CDR2 SVGAGI. The CDR3 consists of 15 residues. J gave up 5 bases and V 7 bases, and 7 bases lay outside the gene matches.